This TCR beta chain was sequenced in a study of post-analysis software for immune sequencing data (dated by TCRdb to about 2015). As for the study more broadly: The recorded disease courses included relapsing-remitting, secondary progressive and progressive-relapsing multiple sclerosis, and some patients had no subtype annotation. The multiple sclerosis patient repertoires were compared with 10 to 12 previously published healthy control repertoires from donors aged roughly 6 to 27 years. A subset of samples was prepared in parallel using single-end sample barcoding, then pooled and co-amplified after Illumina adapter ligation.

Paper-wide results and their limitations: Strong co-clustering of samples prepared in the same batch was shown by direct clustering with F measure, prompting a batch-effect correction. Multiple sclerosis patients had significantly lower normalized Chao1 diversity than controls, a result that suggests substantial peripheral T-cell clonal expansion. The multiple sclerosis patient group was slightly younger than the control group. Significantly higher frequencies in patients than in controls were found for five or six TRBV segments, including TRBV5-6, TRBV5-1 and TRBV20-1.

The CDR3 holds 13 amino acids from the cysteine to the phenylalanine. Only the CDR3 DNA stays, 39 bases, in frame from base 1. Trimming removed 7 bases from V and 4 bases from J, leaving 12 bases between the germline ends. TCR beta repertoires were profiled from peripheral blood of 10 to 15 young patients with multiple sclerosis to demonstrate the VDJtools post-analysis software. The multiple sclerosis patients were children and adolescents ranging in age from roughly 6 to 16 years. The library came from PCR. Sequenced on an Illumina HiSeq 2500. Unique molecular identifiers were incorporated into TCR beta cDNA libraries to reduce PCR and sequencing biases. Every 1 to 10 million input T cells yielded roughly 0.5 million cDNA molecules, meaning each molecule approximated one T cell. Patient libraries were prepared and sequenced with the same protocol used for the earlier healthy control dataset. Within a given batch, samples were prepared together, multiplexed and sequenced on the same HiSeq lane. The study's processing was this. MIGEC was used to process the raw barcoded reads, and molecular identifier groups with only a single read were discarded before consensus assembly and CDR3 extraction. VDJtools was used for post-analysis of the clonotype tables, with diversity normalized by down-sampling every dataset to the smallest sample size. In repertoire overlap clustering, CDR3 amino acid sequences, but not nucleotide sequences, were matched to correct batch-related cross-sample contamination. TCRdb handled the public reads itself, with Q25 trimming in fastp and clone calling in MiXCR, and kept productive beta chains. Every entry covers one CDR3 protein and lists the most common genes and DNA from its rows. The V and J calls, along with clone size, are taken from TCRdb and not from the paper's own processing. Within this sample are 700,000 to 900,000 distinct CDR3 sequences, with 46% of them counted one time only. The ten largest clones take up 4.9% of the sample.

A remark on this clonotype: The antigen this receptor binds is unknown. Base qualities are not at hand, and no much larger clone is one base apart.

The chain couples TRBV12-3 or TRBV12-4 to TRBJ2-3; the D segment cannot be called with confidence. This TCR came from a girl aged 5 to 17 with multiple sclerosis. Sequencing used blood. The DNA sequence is TGTGCCAGCACCGACGGACCCCCAGATACGCAGTATTTT. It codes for CASTDGPPDTQYF.